This T cell receptor (beta chain) came from a study of beta chain features in type 1 diabetes. Findings and limits, study-wide: The similarity of naive, central memory and Treg TCRB repertoires appeared greater among patients than among healthy donors. When VDJ junctions were examined, type 1 diabetes patients showed fewer insertions and more deletions.

This clone was observed a handful of times. The antigen is undetermined. The V gene's germline CDR1 is SGDLS and CDR2 YYNGEE. V was clipped by 4 bases and J by 0 bases; unmatched bases: 5. The CDR3 runs 16 residues. The investigators reverse transcribed all of the isolated RNA, so they sequenced expressed TCRB transcripts. Assay used: immunoSEQ multiplex PCR; TCRdb lists only in-frame clones, some missing. The sample holds 300,000 or so clones; around 7.6% are singletons and the top ten take less than 0.45%. Staining for CD45RO/CCR7/CD25/CD127/CD95/CD27 allowed sorting of CD4+ naive, central memory, regulatory and stem cell-like memory cells.

This sequence was found in a woman between 18 and 30 years old in good health. This chain uses TRBV9 with TRBJ2-5, with 11 nucleotides matching TRBD2. The sample taken for sequencing was central memory CD4+ T cells from blood. The CDR3 loop reads CASSNSGRAYQETQYF. DNA of the CDR3: TGTGCCAGCAGCAATAGCGGGAGGGCCTACCAAGAGACCCAGTACTTC.